The entry below gives a single TCR beta chain sequence along with its context. Its antigen is still unknown. The data originate from a study of CD8+ T cells in alopecia areata. CDR1 is SGHRS, CDR2 YFSETQ, per germline. This CDR3 spans 15 amino acids. V lost 0 bases, J lost 6 bases, and 13 bases lay in between. Sequencing relied on a cDNA template that was reverse transcribed from extracted RNA. Here immunoSEQ multiplex PCR was the method, and the copy in TCRdb shows in-frame clones only, minus some. Here the sample spans over 150,000 clones, 56% being singletons. PBMCs, the starting material, were the source of sorted CD4+ and CD8+ T cells. Study-wide results and limits: Lesional scalp exceeded normal scalp in clonality, especially in alopecia totalis/universalis. Scalp samples also yield sequences of resident alphabeta T cells from normal skin.

The V and J genes are TRBV5-1 and TRBJ2-1, with D possibly being TRBD1 or TRBD2 (5 bases each). Sequencing was done on a sample of CD8+ T cells sorted from blood. The clonotype comes from a human donor in good health. The CDR3 nucleotides read TGCGCCAGCAGCTTGGAAGCTGCCGGGGCCAATGAGCAGTTCTTC. Translation: CASSLEAAGANEQFF.